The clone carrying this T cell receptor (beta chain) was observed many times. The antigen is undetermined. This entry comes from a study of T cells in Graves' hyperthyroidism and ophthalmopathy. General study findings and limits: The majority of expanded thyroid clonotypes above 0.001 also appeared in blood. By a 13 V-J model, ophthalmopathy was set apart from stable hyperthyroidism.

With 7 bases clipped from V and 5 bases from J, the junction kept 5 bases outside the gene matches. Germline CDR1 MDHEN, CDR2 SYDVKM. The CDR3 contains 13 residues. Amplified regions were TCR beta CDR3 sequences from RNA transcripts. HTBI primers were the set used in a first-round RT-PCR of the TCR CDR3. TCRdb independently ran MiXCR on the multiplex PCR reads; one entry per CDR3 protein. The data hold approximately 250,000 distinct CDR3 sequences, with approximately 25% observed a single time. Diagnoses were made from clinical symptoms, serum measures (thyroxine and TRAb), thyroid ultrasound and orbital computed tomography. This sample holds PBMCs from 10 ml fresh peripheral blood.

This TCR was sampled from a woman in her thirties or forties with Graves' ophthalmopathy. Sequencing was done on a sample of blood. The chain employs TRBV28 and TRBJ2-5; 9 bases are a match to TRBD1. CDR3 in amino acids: CASNGQGRETQYF. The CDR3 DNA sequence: TGTGCCAGCAACGGACAGGGGAGGGAGACCCAGTACTTC.